This T cell receptor (beta chain) was found in a study of cytomegalovirus exposure and HLA in healthy donors. Study-wide findings and caveats: Altogether, some 160 TCR beta chains were recorded as cytomegalovirus-associated. There were reportedly fewer N-insertions in an Asian-associated ancestry cluster than the approximately 670-donor mean, in a later analysis. CMV antigen specificity of three CMV-associated chains was confirmed in vitro.

This clone was observed a handful of times. Its cognate antigen is unknown. Its ends do not fully match the called genes, so a read error is possible. The CDR3 has 15 amino acids. CDR1 and CDR2 from the germline V gene are SSHAT and FNYEAQ (reference sequence). Amplification used 60 Vbeta primers and 13 Jbeta primers. Assay: immunoSEQ multiplex PCR; the TCRdb copy retains only in-frame clones and omits some. This sample has 120,000 or so clones, with around four fifths found just once. The sequencing sample was made of PBMCs. The gene calls are TRBV7-7 and TRBJ2-2, with TRBD2 matching over 14 bases. This receptor was identified in a woman in her 40s in good health and CMV-seronegative. CDR3 nucleotides: TGTGCTAGCAGCTACAAGACTAGCGGGGGGGGGAGGCTGTTTTTT. Its protein is CASSYKTSGGGRLFF.